This T cell receptor (beta chain) comes out of a study of T cell responses to AZD1222 COVID-19 vaccine. Whole-study context: Timing groups of about 4 and about 12 weeks for second doses were pooled.

CDR1 SGHRS and CDR2 YFSETQ come from the germline V gene. V lost 4 bases to trimming and J lost 3 bases, with 13 bases between them. The CDR3 loop spans 14 amino acids. Study conclusions and caveats: Seropositive AZD1222 recipients at baseline numbered only five to seven. Regions left unmutated in variants are reportedly the target of nearly half of spike-specific TCRs. In a largely white British group with more females than males, clonal diversity was possibly underestimated.

Comment on this clone: Its antigen is unknown.

This table comes from immunoSEQ multiplex PCR, and its TCRdb copy is limited to in-frame clones, with some not included. The table lists about 120,000 clones, 70% to 90% of them singletons. Material: peripheral blood, obtained on day 0 of AZD1222 vaccination. This TCR derives from an adult in good health. The chain is built from TRBV5-1 and TRBJ1-2; possibly TRBD1 for D (6 bases). In DNA, the CDR3 is TGCGCCAGCAGCCCCGGACAGCCCGACTATGGCTACACCTTC. It encodes CASSPGQPDYGYTF.